These 3 T cell receptor beta chains were sequenced from one sample in a study of shared clonotypes between healthy human individuals. Assay: immunoSEQ multiplex PCR; the TCRdb copy retains only in-frame clones and omits some. Among about 1.5 million clones listed, 95% to 99% were seen once. The specimen was naive CD4+ T cells sorted from blood. Subset noted: CD45RA+ positively selected. These receptors were obtained from a man aged 25-40 years in good health.

CDR3 sequence reads: CASIPSLQNTGELFF. The CDR3, as DNA: TGTGCCAGCATCCCGAGCCTACAGAACACCGGGGAGCTGTTTTTT. This chain links TRBV18 with TRBJ2-2; D is undetermined. Germline V gene lookup returns CDR1 KGHSH and CDR2 LQKENI. The CDR3 has 15 residues. V lost 8 bases and J 1 base, leaving 14 bases between the germline ends.

Regarding this clone: The same CDR3 is also encoded by other DNA sequences in this sample. The rearrangement joins TRBV28 to TRBJ1-5, with 9 bases that match TRBD1. The CDR3 consists of 13 residues. Germline CDR1 MDHEN, CDR2 SYDVKM. The junction had 1 base not matched to a gene; V was cut back by 8 bases and J by 2 bases. Here the CDR3 reads CASRTGGNQPQHF. The CDR3 DNA is TGTGCCAGCCGGACAGGGGGCAATCAGCCCCAGCATTTT.

This clone was recorded once. V is TRBV10-1 and J is TRBJ1-1, with a weak D call TRBD1 (5 bases). Trimming pared 3 bases from V and 1 base from J, leaving 12 bases between. The CDR3 contains 15 residues. Germline CDR1 and CDR2: WNHNN and SYGVQD (reference sequence). CDR3 residues: CASSDPGTENTEAFF. CDR3 bases: TGCGCCAGCAGTGATCCTGGGACGGAGAACACTGAAGCTTTCTTT.